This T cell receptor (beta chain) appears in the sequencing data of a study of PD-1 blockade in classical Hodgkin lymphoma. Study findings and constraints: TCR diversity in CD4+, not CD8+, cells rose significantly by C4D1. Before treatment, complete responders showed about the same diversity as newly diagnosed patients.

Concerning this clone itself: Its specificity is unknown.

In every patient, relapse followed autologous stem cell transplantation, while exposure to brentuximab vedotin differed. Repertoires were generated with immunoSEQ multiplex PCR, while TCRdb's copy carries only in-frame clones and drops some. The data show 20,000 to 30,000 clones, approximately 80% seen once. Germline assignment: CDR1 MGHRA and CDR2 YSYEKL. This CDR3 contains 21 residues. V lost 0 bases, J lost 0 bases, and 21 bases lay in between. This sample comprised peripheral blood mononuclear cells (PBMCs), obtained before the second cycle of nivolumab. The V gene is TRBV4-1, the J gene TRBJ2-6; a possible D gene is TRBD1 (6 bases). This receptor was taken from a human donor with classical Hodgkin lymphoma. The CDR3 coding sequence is TGCGCCAGCAGCCAAGATCCACTACCCCGACAGGCGAGCTCTGGGGCCAACGTCCTGACTTTC. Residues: CASSQDPLPRQASSGANVLTF.